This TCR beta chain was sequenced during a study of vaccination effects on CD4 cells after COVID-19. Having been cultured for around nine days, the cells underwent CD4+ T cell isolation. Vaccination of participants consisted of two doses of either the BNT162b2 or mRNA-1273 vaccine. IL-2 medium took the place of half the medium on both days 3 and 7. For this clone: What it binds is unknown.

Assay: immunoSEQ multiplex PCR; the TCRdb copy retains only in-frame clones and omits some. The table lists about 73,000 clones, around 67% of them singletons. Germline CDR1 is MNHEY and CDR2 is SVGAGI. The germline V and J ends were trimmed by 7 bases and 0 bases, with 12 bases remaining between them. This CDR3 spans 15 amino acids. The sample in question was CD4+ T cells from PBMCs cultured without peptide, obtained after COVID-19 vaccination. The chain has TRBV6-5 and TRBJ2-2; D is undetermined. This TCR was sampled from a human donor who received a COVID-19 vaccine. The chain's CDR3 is CASIEGLANTGELFF. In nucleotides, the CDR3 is TGTGCCAGCATAGAAGGGCTCGCGAACACCGGGGAGCTGTTTTTT.